This T cell receptor beta chain was retrieved from a study of cytomegalovirus exposure and HLA in healthy donors. Comments on this clone: Its antigen remains unknown.

Study findings and constraints: Within an earlier analysis, most TCR beta V segments proved productive either about 90% or about 30% of the time. Indistinguishability led to the exclusion of some V segments, TRBV6-2 and TRBV6-3 included. Reportedly, fewer N-insertions than the roughly 700-donor mean appeared in an Asian-associated ancestry cluster in a later analysis. Approximately 160 TCR beta chains were listed as cytomegalovirus-associated.

J was trimmed by 1 base and V by 5 bases; bases with no gene match: 4. CDR3 length equals 14 residues. Germline CDR1 SGHTA, CDR2 FQGNSA. This PCR relied on a set of 60 Vbeta primers and 13 Jbeta primers. Clones were sequenced by immunoSEQ multiplex PCR, and TCRdb holds only the in-frame ones, with some missing. The table includes approximately 130,000 clones, 75% to 85% detected once. Sequencing input: PBMCs. The receptor was derived from a woman aged 40 to 50 in good health and CMV-seronegative. The rearrangement joins TRBV7-2 to TRBJ2-5; 7 nucleotides agree with TRBD1. The CDR3 DNA sequence: TGTGCCAGCAGCAAACAGGGGTCCCAAGAGACCCAGTACTTC. This sequence encodes CASSKQGSQETQYF.